The 18 T cell receptor beta chains in this list originate from one sample, sequenced in a study of radiotherapy plus CTLA-4 blockade in lung cancer. Data came from immunoSEQ multiplex PCR; TCRdb stores just in-frame clones and leaves some out. The sample lists 34,000 or so clones; 75% were seen once. Sequenced here: peripheral blood, sampled from a patient treated with radiotherapy plus ipilimumab. These receptors originate from a human donor with non-small cell lung cancer that progressed on radiotherapy plus ipilimumab.

The CDR3 region has the DNA TGTGCCAGCAGCTTCTCGGGACAGAACACCGGGGAGCTGTTTTTT. Its translation is CASSFSGQNTGELFF. This chain joins TRBV9 and TRBJ2-2, with D maybe TRBD1 (6 bases). CDR3 size: 15 residues. The germline V gene has CDR1 SGDLS and CDR2 YYNGEE. The V gene lost 4 bases and the J gene lost 1 base, with 11 bases spanning the gap. Combining the CDR3 with reference TRBV9 and TRBJ2-2 gives the whole variable domain DSGVTQTPKHLITATGQRVTLRCSPRSGDLSVYWYQQSLDQGLQFLIQYYNGEERAKGNILERFSAQQFPDLHSELNLSSLELGDSALYFCASSFSGQNTGELFFGEGSRLTVL.

The rearrangement uses TRBV9 and TRBJ1-1; D unclear. V lost 3 bases, J lost 8 bases, and 20 bases lay in between. The CDR3 extends over 15 amino acids. Germline V gene lookup returns CDR1 SGDLS and CDR2 YYNGEE. As DNA, the CDR3 is TGTGCCAGCAGCGCTACCGGGAGCCAAATAAACGAAGCTTTCTTT. Protein sequence: CASSATGSQINEAFF.

The chain carries TRBV2 and TRBJ2-3; no clear D. V gave up 1 base and J gave up 2 bases, with 4 bases separating them. CDR3 length: 13 residues. Germline V gives CDR1 SNHLY, CDR2 FYNNEI. CDR3 residues: CASSEGFTDTQYF. The CDR3 bases are TGTGCCAGCAGTGAAGGGTTCACAGATACGCAGTATTTT.

V is TRBV2 and J is TRBJ1-2; 9 positions agree with TRBD1. Germline V gene lookup returns CDR1 SNHLY and CDR2 FYNNEI. The CDR3 length is 16 residues. Trimming cost V 5 bases and J 6 bases; bases outside gene matches: 13. CDR3 residues: CASSPRGTGGADGYTF. The DNA of the CDR3 is TGTGCCAGCAGTCCCAGAGGAACAGGGGGCGCCGATGGCTACACCTTC.

The chain recombines TRBV6-5 with TRBJ2-1; 7 nucleotides align to TRBD2. With V trimmed by 0 bases and J by 9 bases, 2 bases remained unmatched. The CDR3 has 13 amino acids. CDR1 and CDR2 (germline): MNHEY, SVGAGI. The CDR3 loop reads CASSYSPGGEQFF. CDR3 in DNA: TGTGCCAGCAGTTACTCGCCGGGGGGTGAGCAGTTCTTC.

Concerning this clone: Its ends do not fully match the called genes, so a read error is possible. The gene calls are TRBV5-1 and TRBJ2-3; D may be TRBD2 (6 bases). Germline values: CDR1 SGHRS, CDR2 YFSETQ. This CDR3 spans 13 amino acids. CDR3 amino acids: CASTLEGTDTQYF. As DNA, the CDR3 is TGCGCCAGCACCTTGGAGGGGACAGATACGCAGTATTTT.

The genes are TRBV28 and TRBJ2-5; TRBD2 aligns across 7 bases. The germline V gene has CDR1 MDHEN and CDR2 SYDVKM. The ends lost 11 bases at V and 2 bases at J; junction bases unmatched: 2. The CDR3 is 11 amino acids. The CDR3 protein is CAGGGQETQYF. DNA of the CDR3: TGTGCCGGGGGAGGGCAAGAGACCCAGTACTTC.

This sequence joins TRBV7-2 and TRBJ2-2, with unresolved D. Germline CDR1 reads SGHTA; CDR2 reads FQGNSA. V was shortened by 5 bases and J by 6 bases, with 10 bases between the two germline ends. The CDR3 contains 13 residues. The CDR3, as DNA: TGTGCCAGCAGCCAGGATGGGCCCGGGGAGCTGTTTTTT. This translates into CASSQDGPGELFF. Using reference TRBV7-2 and TRBJ2-2 for the parts outside the CDR3, the full variable domain is GAGVSQSPSNKVTEKGKDVELRCDPISGHTALYWYRQSLGQGLEFLIYFQGNSAPDKSGLPSDRFSAERTGGSVSTLTIQRTQQEDSAVYLCASSQDGPGELFFGEGSRLTVL.

The V gene is TRBV27, the J gene TRBJ2-5, with 9 positions matching TRBD1. CDR1 and CDR2 (germline): MNHEY, SMNVEV (reference sequence). There are 15 residues in the CDR3. V was clipped by 5 bases and J by 4 bases; unmatched bases: 8. The CDR3 coding sequence is TGTGCCAGCAGTCCGGGACAGGGCTGGGGAGAGACCCAGTACTTC. Translated: CASSPGQGWGETQYF.

The chain employs TRBV29-1 and TRBJ2-7; 11 nucleotides agree with TRBD1. The V segment lost 4 bases and the J segment 3 bases; nucleotides outside the gene matches: 2. Germline-derived CDR1 and CDR2 are SQVTM and ANQGSEA. The CDR3 spans 13 residues. This CDR3 reads CSVAGTGGYEQYF. As DNA, the CDR3 is TGCAGCGTTGCCGGGACAGGGGGCTACGAGCAGTACTTC.

The chain recombines TRBV4-2 with TRBJ1-1, with TRBD1 matching 11 bases. The CDR3 consists of 16 residues. V trimming: 4 bases; J trimming: 0 bases; junction bases outside the gene matches: 4. Germline values: CDR1 LGHNA, CDR2 YNFKEQ. This chain's CDR3 is CASSLWTGGLNTEAFF. The CDR3 DNA is TGTGCCAGCAGCCTCTGGACAGGGGGCTTGAACACTGAAGCTTTCTTT.

This clone came up a few times. V is TRBV6-6 and J is TRBJ2-3; the D is unclear. V was clipped by 2 bases and J by 7 bases, with 19 bases between them. Per the germline V gene, CDR1 is MNHNY and CDR2 is SVGAGI (reference sequence). This CDR3 is 16 amino acids long. The CDR3 sequence: CASSYRAPAHTNTQYF. The CDR3, as DNA: TGTGCCAGCAGTTACAGGGCCCCCGCGCACACGAATACGCAGTATTTT.

This chain links TRBV7-2 with TRBJ1-3, with a tentative D call TRBD1 (5 bases). Germline V gene data show CDR1 as SGHTA and CDR2 as FQGNSA. Trimming cost V 3 bases and J 0 bases, with 9 bases left between them. This CDR3 has 15 residues. In nucleotides, the CDR3 is TGTGCCAGCAGCTTGGGACCGTACTCTGGAAACACCATATATTTT. Translation gives CASSLGPYSGNTIYF.

This clone was counted only a few times. The chain joins TRBV7-9 to TRBJ2-7, with 8 bases fitting TRBD1. The CDR3 is made up of 15 amino acids. Trimming took 2 bases from V and 1 from J; bases not matched to a gene: 4. CDR1 and CDR2 (germline): SEHNR, FQNEAQ (reference sequence). CDR3 sequence reads: CASSLPGQESYEQYF. CDR3 in DNA: TGTGCCAGCAGCTTACCGGGACAGGAGTCCTACGAGCAGTACTTC.

The V call is TRBV7-2, the J call TRBJ1-5; D uncertain. Trimming took 5 bases from V and 0 from J, leaving 11 bases between them. This CDR3 contains 15 residues. CDR1 SGHTA and CDR2 FQGNSA come from the germline V gene. The CDR3 protein is CASSPRMPSNQPQHF. The CDR3 coding sequence is TGTGCCAGCAGCCCCAGAATGCCTAGCAATCAGCCCCAGCATTTT.

The chain couples TRBV6-1 to TRBJ2-3; TRBD2 matches 15 bases. Losses at the gene ends were 1 base for V and 2 bases for J; bases not matched to a gene: 1. CDR1 is MNHNS, CDR2 SASEGT, per germline. The CDR3 spans 17 residues. The CDR3 region has the DNA TGTGCCAGCAGTGAAGGGACTAGCGGGAGGGCCACAGATACGCAGTATTTT. It translates to CASSEGTSGRATDTQYF.

The chain combines TRBV27 with TRBJ1-5; D possibly corresponds to TRBD1 (5 bases). Deletions cut 0 bases from V and 7 bases from J, with 13 bases between. CDR1 is MNHEY, CDR2 SMNVEV, per germline (reference sequence). CDR3 length: 15 residues. CDR3 sequence: CASSLSSQGNQPQHF. CDR3 bases: TGTGCCAGCAGTTTATCCTCCCAGGGTAACCAGCCCCAGCATTTT.

The rearrangement uses TRBV6-4 and TRBJ2-1, with TRBD2 identical over 12 bases. The CDR3 length is 15 residues. The trim removed 5 bases at V and 6 bases at J, leaving 5 bases unmatched. Germline V gene data show CDR1 as MRHNA and CDR2 as SNTAGT. The DNA for the CDR3 is TGTGCCAGCAGTCGGACTAGCGGGATTCCCAATGAGCAGTTCTTC. Translating gives CASSRTSGIPNEQFF.